A selection of T cell receptor beta chains follows, all from one sample in a study of T cell responses to AZD1222 COVID-19 vaccine. Assay used: immunoSEQ multiplex PCR; TCRdb lists only in-frame clones, some missing. Of 95,000 to 100,000 clones in the sample, about nine tenths were seen once. Sample: peripheral blood, taken on day 0 of AZD1222 vaccination. Receptor source: an adult in good health. The conserved cysteine and the conserved F or W are not part of the CDR3 here. A clone size is listed for some rows: how often the clone was seen (once, few, many), or a class if it is expanded.

TRBJ2-5	TRBV2	NA	ASSEWSQETQY
TRBJ2-1	TRBV28	NA	ASSFSSGLNEQF
TRBJ1-1	TRBV4-2	NA	ASSLVTGSEEAF
TRBJ1-1	TRBV4-1	NA	ASSQLVNTEAF
TRBJ2-2	TRBV11-2	NA	ASSRLAENTGELF
TRBJ2-2	TRBV4-2	once	ASSQEPKTGENTGELF
TRBJ2-7	TRBV28	once	ASSFHRGAYEQY
TRBJ1-2	TRBV28	NA	ATRRTNPHGYT
TRBJ1-5	TRBV18	NA	ASSRGPGQDNSNQPQH
TRBJ1-1	TRBV11-2	NA	ASSFRTGRYTEAF
TRBJ1-1	TRBV18	NA	ASSPQAGPMNTEAF
TRBJ1-4	TRBV5-5	once	ASSPLGGQGNEKLF
TRBJ1-6	TRBV24-1	NA	ATSDPGAADSPLH
TRBJ1-1	TRBV5-6	NA	ASSLGQGRAF
TRBJ1-2	TRBV2	NA	ASSAKHLMYGYT
TRBJ2-4	TRBV3-1/TRBV3-2	NA	ASSQGRVMKNIQY
TRBJ2-7	TRBV29-1	NA	SVGEGLGYEQY
TRBJ1-2	TRBV2	NA	ASSGGGYGYT
TRBJ1-1	TRBV11-3	NA	ASSLDREGEAF
TRBJ1-4	TRBV2	NA	ASSLEEKLF
TRBJ2-2	TRBV5-1	NA	ASSVQGARTGELF
TRBJ1-1	TRBV29-1	NA	SVEERGGGTEAF
TRBJ2-7	TRBV5-1	NA	ASSLVRGQSIYEQY
TRBJ1-2	TRBV11-2	NA	ASSLAPDNHYGYT
TRBJ1-5	TRBV9	NA	ASSPSGGGQPQH
TRBJ1-2	TRBV2	once	ASSAGQNYGYT
TRBJ2-7	TRBV6-5	NA	ASSYDNSYEQY
TRBJ2-7	TRBV6-5	NA	ASSSADRTYEQY
TRBJ1-2	TRBV27	NA	ASSFNLTGYT
TRBJ2-2	TRBV11-3	NA	ASSLPPGAGNTGELF
TRBJ1-6	TRBV30	once	AWSIRTVNSPLH
TRBJ2-7	TRBV2	once	ASSIGGNSYEQY
TRBJ2-5	TRBV6-1	NA	ASSEIGDPQY
TRBJ2-5	TRBV5-1	NA	ASSPGLETQY
TRBJ1-6	TRBV2	NA	ASSDRGDSPLH
TRBJ2-2	TRBV28	NA	ASSLSVPGELF
TRBJ2-5	TRBV10-3	NA	AISRTSGGVEDQETQY
TRBJ2-5	TRBV6-6	NA	ASSDTGEQETQY
TRBJ1-1	TRBV10-3	NA	AIKVGIYTEAF
TRBJ1-1	TRBV5-1	NA	ASSLGPPPDTEAF
TRBJ1-5	TRBV9	once	ASSVDSGAVGSCQPQH
TRBJ1-4	TRBV3-1/TRBV3-2	NA	ASSQGGRGAEKLF
TRBJ1-2	TRBV13	NA	ASSLKREYLANYGYT
TRBJ2-5	TRBV21-1	NA	ASSKGQGLQETQY
TRBJ2-1	TRBV6-5	NA	ASSTLAGNEQF